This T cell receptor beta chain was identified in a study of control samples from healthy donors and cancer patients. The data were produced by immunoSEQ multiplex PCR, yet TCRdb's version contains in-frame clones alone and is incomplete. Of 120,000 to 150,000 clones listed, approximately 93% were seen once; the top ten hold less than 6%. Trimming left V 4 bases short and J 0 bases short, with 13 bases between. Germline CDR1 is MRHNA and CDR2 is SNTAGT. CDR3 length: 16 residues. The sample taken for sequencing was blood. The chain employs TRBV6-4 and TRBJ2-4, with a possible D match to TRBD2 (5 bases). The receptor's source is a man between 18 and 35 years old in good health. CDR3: CASSGGRGLAKNIQYF. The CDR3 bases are TGTGCCAGCAGTGGGGGAAGAGGGTTAGCCAAAAACATTCAGTACTTC.